The next 27 T cell receptor beta chains were all read from a single sample in a study of T cells in women clearing cervical HPV infection. This table comes from immunoSEQ multiplex PCR, and its TCRdb copy is limited to in-frame clones, with some not included. Recorded for this sample: 25,000 to 35,000 clones. Sample: blood buffy coat. The receptors were sampled from a woman between 18 and 70 years old with a cervical HPV16 infection that either progressed to CIN3+ or cleared (not recorded which).

Notes on this clone: The missing CDR3 end, 3 residues past where the read stops, is filled in from the germline J gene. The chain is built from TRBV7-9 and TRBJ1-2; D is unclear. Germline V gene data show CDR1 as SEHNR and CDR2 as FQNEAQ (reference sequence). The CDR3 has 12 residues. The CDR3 loop is CASNYGAYDYTF. CDR3 DNA, as far as it was read: TGTGCCAGCAACTATGGTGCCTACGAC.

A note on this clone: Read sequence stops 3 residues before the CDR3 end, and the germline J gene provides the missing end. J is TRBJ2-1 and V is TRBV18; tentatively, D is TRBD2 (6 bases). Trimming stripped 5 bases from V and 1 base from J, with 12 bases between. The CDR3 extends over 15 amino acids. CDR1 is KGHSH and CDR2 is LQKENI in the germline V gene. The CDR3 bases that were read are TGTGCCAGCTCAGATAGCGGTACTTCCTACAATGAG. Translation gives CASSDSGTSYNE. The entire CDR3 reads CASSDSGTSYNEQFF.

Points on this clone: From the germline J gene comes the end of the CDR3, since the read stops 3 residues before it. The V gene is TRBV6-2 or TRBV6-3, the J gene TRBJ2-2; 10 nucleotides agree with TRBD1. Losses at the gene ends were 6 bases for V and 7 bases for J; bases not matched to a gene: 8. Per the germline V gene, CDR1 is MNHEY and CDR2 is SVGEGT. This CDR3 region has 15 residues. This chain's CDR3 is CASRLTGGAIGELFF. Partial CDR3 DNA: TGTGCCAGCAGGCTGACAGGGGGCGCGATCGGGGAG.

About this clone itself: The sequence runs out 3 residues before the end of the CDR3; the remainder is reconstructed from the germline J gene. V gene TRBV2 combines with J gene TRBJ1-6; tentatively, D is TRBD1 (5 bases). V was trimmed by 4 bases and J by 6 bases, leaving 10 bases between them. The germline CDR1 and CDR2 sequences are SNHLY and FYNNEI. The length of the CDR3 is 14 residues. CDR3 in amino acids: CASSGDSTNSPLHF. CDR3 bases read: TGTGCCAGCAGTGGCGACAGTACTAATTCACCC.

Remarks on this clone: Sequencing ends 3 residues short of the CDR3 end; the germline J gene provides the rest. This sequence joins TRBV7-2 and TRBJ1-4; D might be TRBD1 (6 bases). Germline lookup yields CDR1 SGHTA and CDR2 FQGNSA. This CDR3 spans 15 amino acids. V gave up 2 bases and J gave up 5 bases, with 12 bases separating them. CDR3 DNA (partial): TGTGCCAGCAGCTTAACTACAGGGTCGAATGAAAAA. Its translation is CASSLTTGSNEK. From start to end, the CDR3 is CASSLTTGSNEKLFF.

Remarks on this clone: The sequence runs out 3 residues before the end of the CDR3; the remainder is reconstructed from the germline J gene. The genes are TRBV7-2 and TRBJ1-2; the D gene is possibly TRBD1 (5 bases). The CDR3 sequence is 14 residues long. CDR1 and CDR2 (germline): SGHTA, FQGNSA. The ends were cut back, 2 bases at V and 1 base at J, with 8 bases in the middle. The DNA read from the CDR3 is TGTGCCAGCAGCTTACAGGGAGTTAACTATGGC. Amino acid sequence: CASSLQGVNYG. The full CDR3 protein is CASSLQGVNYGYTF.

Concerning this clone itself: The read stops 3 residues short of the end of the CDR3; the missing end is completed from the germline J gene. This chain links TRBV4-2 with TRBJ2-1, with 10 bases identical to TRBD2. The V segment lost 4 bases and the J segment 7 bases; nucleotides outside the gene matches: 13. From germline, CDR1 is LGHNA and CDR2 YNFKEQ. This CDR3 has 17 residues. CDR3 sequence: CASSRAFLAGDWNEQFF. Partial CDR3 DNA: TGTGCCAGCAGCCGAGCCTTCCTAGCGGGAGATTGGAATGAG.

In the case of this clone: The read is 3 residues too short to cover the CDR3 end, so that end is filled in from the germline J gene. The chain employs TRBV7-2 and TRBJ2-1, with D maybe TRBD1 (6 bases). Trimming left V 5 bases short and J 3 bases short, with 11 bases between. The CDR3 covers 14 residues. Germline values: CDR1 SGHTA, CDR2 FQGNSA. The CDR3 reads CASSLMTGYNEQFF. Partial CDR3 DNA: TGTGCCAGCAGCCTCATGACAGGCTACAATGAG.

In regard to this clone: The read terminates 3 residues before the CDR3 end, so the remaining end is supplied by the germline J gene. This chain uses TRBV11-2 with TRBJ2-3; 8 nucleotides align to TRBD2. The V and J ends lost 5 bases and 4 bases, in that order; junction bases with no gene match: 5. Germline CDR1 reads SGHAT; CDR2 reads FQNNGV. The CDR3 sequence is 14 residues long. Partial CDR3 DNA: TGTGCCAGCAGCCCTATCGGGGGGGCAGATACG. It yields the protein CASSPIGGADT. The CDR3 in its entirety is CASSPIGGADTQYF.

The covered CDR3 bases are TGCGCCAGCAGCATATTCAGTGGAAACACC. This translates into CASSIFSGNT. The whole CDR3 region reads CASSIFSGNTIYF. This chain connects TRBV5-1 to TRBJ1-3, with D unresolved. The read ends 3 residues early relative to the CDR3; the germline J gene fills the gap. Germline CDR1 reads SGHRS; CDR2 reads YFSETQ. Deletions cut 4 bases from V and 3 bases from J, with 8 bases between. The CDR3 is 13 amino acids.

Turning to this clone: Read data end 3 residues before the CDR3 end; the end is taken from the germline J gene. V usage is TRBV29-1 and J usage is TRBJ2-3; 8 bases line up with TRBD2. V dropped 6 bases and J dropped 4; count of bases not matched to a gene: 15. Germline V CDR1 and CDR2: SQVTM, ANQGSEA. The length of the CDR3 is 16 residues. The CDR3 is CSVVGVSGSYADTQYF. Partial CDR3 DNA: TGCAGCGTCGTTGGAGTGAGCGGGAGTTACGCAGATACG.

Points on this clone: The sequence runs out 3 residues before the end of the CDR3; the remainder is reconstructed from the germline J gene. V usage is TRBV29-1 and J usage is TRBJ2-3; 10 nucleotides agree with TRBD2. CDR1 and CDR2 (germline): SQVTM, ANQGSEA. The CDR3 loop spans 14 amino acids. Trimming cost V 4 bases and J 1 base; bases outside gene matches: 2. Partial CDR3 DNA: TGCAGCGTTGGTGGACTAGCGGGCACAGATACG. Translated: CSVGGLAGTDT. The CDR3, in full, reads CSVGGLAGTDTQYF.

Worth noting for this clone: From the germline J gene comes the end of the CDR3, since the read stops 3 residues before it. The chain is built from TRBV10-3 and TRBJ1-1, with 7 bases lining up with TRBD1. The CDR3 is made up of 15 amino acids. Germline CDR1 ENHRY, CDR2 SYGVKD. V lost 3 bases to trimming and J lost 3 bases; unmatched junction nucleotides: 7. The CDR3 region is CAISDRGATDTEAFF. The sequenced part of the CDR3 DNA is TGTGCCATCAGTGACAGGGGGGCGACGGACACTGAA.

Worth noting for this clone: The missing CDR3 end, 3 residues past where the read stops, is filled in from the germline J gene. V usage is TRBV20-1 and J usage is TRBJ2-1; 10 positions match TRBD1. The CDR3 consists of 14 residues. Looked up from germline, CDR1 is DFQATT and CDR2 is SNEGSKA (reference sequence). V shed 5 bases and J 6 bases; nucleotides not matched to a gene: 7. The covered CDR3 bases are TGCAGTGCTTCCGGGACAGGGGACCTCAATGAG. Translating it yields CSASGTGDLNE. The whole CDR3 is CSASGTGDLNEQFF.

About this clone itself: At one end the junction does not follow the germline gene, possibly because of a read error. The read ends 3 residues before the CDR3 terminus; that terminus is restored from the germline J gene. This specimen includes other DNA sequences encoding the same CDR3. This chain joins TRBV19 and TRBJ1-3, with 12 nucleotides matching TRBD1. The CDR3 runs 19 residues. The germline CDR1 and CDR2 sequences are LNHDA and SQIVND (reference sequence). This CDR3 reads CASSVSRDRGQSSGNTIYF. The DNA read from the CDR3 is TGTGCCAGTAGTGTGAGCCGGGACAGGGGGCAAAGCTCTGGAAACACA.

Turning to this clone: The read ends 3 residues early relative to the CDR3; the germline J gene fills the gap. The V call is TRBV19, the J call TRBJ1-2, with D maybe TRBD1 (5 bases). The germline V gene has CDR1 LNHDA and CDR2 SQIVND (reference sequence). CDR3 length: 16 amino acids. CDR3 DNA (partial): TGTGCCAGTAGTCAGGGACTAGCGGGGCCCTTGAATGAC. Translation: CASSQGLAGPLND. The whole CDR3 protein is CASSQGLAGPLNDYTF. Using reference TRBV19 and TRBJ1-2 for the parts outside the CDR3, the full variable domain is DGGITQSPKYLFRKEGQNVTLSCEQNLNHDAMYWYRQDPGQGLRLIYYSQIVNDFQKGDIAEGYSVSREKKESFPLTVTSAQKNPTAFYLCASSQGLAGPLNDYTFGSGTRLTVV.

Concerning this clone itself: Read sequence stops 3 residues before the CDR3 end, and the germline J gene provides the missing end. The chain employs TRBV11-2 and TRBJ2-3, with 9 bases aligning to TRBD2. Germline V gene sequence: CDR1 SGHAT, CDR2 FQNNGV. This CDR3 contains 15 residues. This CDR3 is CASSLSWRGGETQYF. CDR3 DNA (partial): TGTGCCAGCAGCTTAAGCTGGCGGGGGGGAGAGACG.

CDR3 sequence: CASNYMKGAGTEAFF. CDR3 bases read: TGTGCCAGTAACTATATGAAGGGGGCGGGCACTGAA. The chain uses TRBV19 and TRBJ1-1; 7 nucleotides line up with TRBD1. The CDR3 end falls 3 residues outside the read, so it is completed with the germline J gene. This CDR3 is built from 15 residues. The V gene's germline CDR1 is LNHDA and CDR2 SQIVND (reference sequence). The J segment lost 4 bases and the V segment lost 7 bases, leaving 12 bases of the junction unmatched.

Note on this clone: Sequencing ends 3 residues short of the CDR3 end; the germline J gene provides the rest. The chain employs TRBV7-9 and TRBJ1-1; perhaps TRBD1 as D (5 bases). Trimming pared 5 bases from V and 3 bases from J, leaving 10 bases between. This CDR3 contains 13 residues. Germline CDR1 is SEHNR and CDR2 is FQNEAQ (reference sequence). Incomplete CDR3 DNA: TGTGCCAGCAGCCCACGGGGGGACACTGAA. This translates into CASSPRGDTE. The entire CDR3 reads CASSPRGDTEAFF.

Turning to this clone: Read data end 3 residues before the CDR3 end; the end is taken from the germline J gene. The chain has TRBV11-2 and TRBJ1-1; a possible D gene is TRBD1 (5 bases). CDR1 is SGHAT and CDR2 is FQNNGV in the germline V gene. The CDR3 is 14 amino acids. The CDR3 sequence: CASSLARKDIFAFF. CDR3 bases read: TGTGCCAGCAGCTTAGCGAGGAAGGACATTTTC.

A remark on this clone: The read comes to an end 3 residues before the CDR3 does, leaving the germline J gene to fill in the end. The genes are TRBV19 and TRBJ1-1, with 9 positions matching TRBD1. The CDR3 is 14 residues long. CDR1 is LNHDA and CDR2 is SQIVND in the germline V gene (reference sequence). CDR3 in amino acids: CASSALLGQGEAFF. Incomplete CDR3 DNA: TGTGCCAGTAGTGCCTTATTGGGACAGGGAGAA.

As concerns this clone: The CDR3 end falls 3 residues outside the read, so it is completed with the germline J gene. This chain connects TRBV5-1 to TRBJ2-3; 7 bases map to TRBD1. CDR1 is SGHRS, CDR2 YFSETQ, per germline. The CDR3 has 15 amino acids. CDR3 amino acids: CASSLATGDNQPQYF. CDR3 DNA (partial): TGCGCCAGCAGCTTGGCCACAGGGGACAATCAGCCG. The full variable domain, in which reference TRBV5-1 and TRBJ2-3 provide the parts outside the CDR3, is KAGVTQTPRYLIKTRGQQVTLSCSPISGHRSVSWYQQTPGQGLQFLFEYFSETQRNKGNFPGRFSGRQFSNSRSEMNVSTLELGDSALYLCASSLATGDNQPQYFGPGTRLTVL.

With regard to this clone: The read finishes 3 residues shy of the CDR3 end, and the germline J gene is used to complete it. This rearrangement joins TRBV5-1 to TRBJ1-2; D perhaps matches TRBD1 (6 bases). V was clipped by 4 bases and J by 3 bases, with 13 bases between them. This CDR3 spans 14 amino acids. Germline V gene data show CDR1 as SGHRS and CDR2 as YFSETQ. The CDR3 reads CASSPRGGDYGYTF. The CDR3 DNA, read in part, is TGCGCCAGCAGCCCCCGAGGGGGAGACTATGGC.

To note about this clone: The read ends 3 residues before the CDR3 terminus; that terminus is restored from the germline J gene. V is TRBV20-1 and J is TRBJ2-7, with D possibly being TRBD1 (6 bases). The V gene's germline CDR1 is DFQATT and CDR2 SNEGSKA (reference sequence). V was trimmed by 6 bases and J by 0 bases, leaving 15 bases between them. This CDR3 region has 14 residues. The CDR3 bases that were read are TGCAGTGCGGAAGATACAGGGAGCTCCTACGAG. It encodes CSAEDTGSSYE. The whole CDR3 protein reads CSAEDTGSSYEQYF.

In regard to this clone: The CDR3 goes on 3 residues after the read ends, and that part is filled in from the germline J gene. Other DNA sequences within the sample encode an identical CDR3. The chain links TRBV19 to TRBJ1-5; D gene ambiguous. Germline V gives CDR1 LNHDA, CDR2 SQIVND (reference sequence). This CDR3 comprises 13 residues. V dropped 5 bases and J dropped 6 bases, with 11 bases sitting between them. CDR3 DNA (partial): TGTGCCAGTAGTTTCCTCGAGGGTCAGCCC. Its translation: CASSFLEGQP. The complete CDR3 protein is CASSFLEGQPQHF.

The CDR3 bases that were read are TGTGCCAGCAGCTTAGGTCGAGGTAATGAG. Translating it yields CASSLGRGNE. The full CDR3 is CASSLGRGNEQFF. The V gene is TRBV11-3, the J gene TRBJ2-1; D is ambiguous. The read terminates 3 residues ahead of where the CDR3 ends, so the germline J gene completes it. The length of the CDR3 is 13 residues. Germline values: CDR1 SGHNT, CDR2 YENEEA. The V and J ends lost 1 base and 7 bases respectively, with 8 bases between them.

About this clone: Sequencing ends 3 residues short of the CDR3 end; the germline J gene provides the rest. The J gene is TRBJ1-1, the V gene TRBV13, with D unresolved. Germline V gives CDR1 PRHDT, CDR2 FYEKMQ (reference sequence). Trimming took off 4 bases at V and 5 bases at J, with 11 bases between the two ends. The CDR3 is 13 residues long. CDR3 amino acids: CASSSWVGTEAFF. CDR3 DNA, as far as it was read: TGTGCCAGCAGCTCGTGGGTAGGGACTGAA.